A selection of T cell receptor beta chains follows, all from one sample in a study of tumor-infiltrating lymphocytes in oesophageal squamous cell carcinoma. TCRdb re-derived calls from the PCR reads in MiXCR, one entry per CDR3 protein. Among about 14,000 distinct CDR3 sequences listed, less than 60% were seen once. Sequencing was performed on blood. These receptor sequences come from a male donor with esophageal squamous cell carcinoma. Each CDR3 is given with its conserved first and last residue. D genes are given only for firm matches. Clone size is not always given. Where it is, it says once, few, many or a class for expanded clones.

d_gene | abundance | j_gene | v_gene | CDR3nt | CDR3aa
TRBD1 | once | TRBJ1-1 | TRBV20-1 | TGCAGTGCTAGAGAGAGGGACAGGGGTATCACTGAAGCTTTCTTT | CSARERDRGITEAFF
TRBD1 | many | TRBJ2-1 | TRBV18 | TGTGCCAGCTCACCGCTGACAGGGTCTTCCTACAATGAGCAGTTCTTC | CASSPLTGSSYNEQFF
NA | NA | TRBJ2-5 | TRBV7-6 | TGTGCCAGCAGCTCACCTCACGAGACCCAGTACTTC | CASSSPHETQYF
NA | NA | TRBJ2-1 | TRBV6-1 | TGTGCCACCAAAAGAACCGGGACCCCCTACAATGAGCAGTTCTTC | CATKRTGTPYNEQFF
TRBD1 | many | TRBJ2-4 | TRBV28 | TGTGCCTCCTCTCGGACAGGGGGTTGGCAGTACTTC | CASSRTGGWQYF
NA | NA | TRBJ1-6 | TRBV5-1 | TGCGCCAGCAGCTTGGCGATGGATTCACCCCTCCACTTT | CASSLAMDSPLHF
TRBD2 | few | TRBJ2-1 | TRBV12-5 | TGTGCTAGTGGCCCTGGGAGTAGCGGGGGATACAATGAGCAGTTCTTC | CASGPGSSGGYNEQFF
TRBD1 | few | TRBJ1-5 | TRBV6-1 | TGTGCCAGCAGTGCAGGGGGCTATAGCAATCAGCCCCAGCATTTT | CASSAGGYSNQPQHF
TRBD2 | NA | TRBJ2-1 | TRBV7-8 | TGTGCCAGCAGCCAATTAAGGGAGGGCCGGGCCGGGGAGCTGTACTTC | CASSQLREGRAGELYF
TRBD1 | many | TRBJ2-2 | TRBV10-3 | TGTGCCATCACACAGGGGGTTTATACCGGGGAGCTGTTTTTT | CAITQGVYTGELFF
TRBD1 | NA | TRBJ1-2 | TRBV11-2 | TGTGCCAGCAGCTTCGGCAGGGGGCATGGCTACACCTTC | CASSFGRGHGYTF
TRBD1 | NA | TRBJ2-4 | TRBV6-1 | TGTGCCAGCAGTGACCCATCATACTTCGGACAGGGGGGTAGGACCAAAAACATTCAGTACTTC | CASSDPSYFGQGGRTKNIQYF
NA | medium-sized | TRBJ2-4 | TRBV7-2 | TGTGCCAGCAGCTTAGTACAGGGAGGTTTAAACATTCAGTACTTC | CASSLVQGGLNIQYF
NA | NA | TRBJ1-4 | TRBV24-1 | TGTGCCACCAGTGACCCTACAGAACCGAATGAAAAACTGTTTTTT | CATSDPTEPNEKLFF
TRBD2 | many | TRBJ2-7 | TRBV7-9 | TGTGCCAGCAGCTCCCCGGGGACTAGCGCATCGAATGAGCAGTACTTC | CASSSPGTSASNEQYF
NA | many | TRBJ1-4 | TRBV19 | TGTGCCAGCTCTAGGGGGGAGAAACTGTTTTTT | CASSRGEKLFF
NA | few | TRBJ2-5 | TRBV7-2 | TGTGCCAGCAGCCCCGGACAGTTCCAAGAGACCCAGTACTTC | CASSPGQFQETQYF
NA | many | TRBJ2-5 | TRBV2 | TGTGCCAGCAGTGAAGGGGGATTCCAAGAGACCCAGTACTTC | CASSEGGFQETQYF
TRBD2 | NA | TRBJ2-3 | TRBV7-6 | TGTGCCAGCAGCTCTGGAGCGGGATTGCAGTATTTT | CASSSGAGLQYF
NA | NA | TRBJ2-5 | TRBV7-8 | TGTGCCAGCAGCTTAGCTTTCAGCCAAGAGACCCAGTACTTC | CASSLAFSQETQYF
NA | few | TRBJ2-7 | TRBV4-2 | TGTGCCAGCAGCCAAGAAGTCCTGGACAGCGAGCAGTACTTC | CASSQEVLDSEQYF
NA | NA | TRBJ2-3 | TRBV20-1 | TGCAGTGCTAGAGATCCCAAGCGAGGGGATACGCAGTATTTT | CSARDPKRGDTQYF
NA | many | TRBJ1-2 | TRBV24-1 | TGTGCCACCAGTGATTTGCAGGGAGTTCATGGCTACACCTTC | CATSDLQGVHGYTF
TRBD1 | NA | TRBJ2-1 | TRBV24-1 | TGTGCCACCAGTGACCCGGGACAGGGATGGAATGAGCAGTTCTTC | CATSDPGQGWNEQFF
NA | NA | TRBJ2-7 | TRBV7-2 | TGTGCCAGCAGCTTATCACTAGAGCGGCGGCATGAGCAGTACTTC | CASSLSLERRHEQYF
TRBD1 | NA | TRBJ2-7 | TRBV7-2 | TGTGCCAGCAGCTATGACAGGGGGCCCTACAATGAGCAGTACTTC | CASSYDRGPYNEQYF
NA | large | TRBJ2-3 | TRBV7-2 | TGTGCCAGCAGCCGTGACAGCTTCACAGATACGCAGTATTTT | CASSRDSFTDTQYF
NA | once | TRBJ1-5 | TRBV10-3 | TGTGCCAGTTCCTCGATAGGGCCCGCTCAGCCCCAGCATTTT | CASSSIGPAQPQHF
TRBD1 | many | TRBJ1-6 | TRBV27 | TGTGCCAGCAGTTCGGGGACAGGGATGAATTCACCCCTCCACTTT | CASSSGTGMNSPLHF
TRBD2 | NA | TRBJ2-5 | TRBV7-9 | TGTGCCAGCAGCTTATTGGGACTAGCGGGGAAAGAGACCCAGTACTTC | CASSLLGLAGKETQYF
NA | once | TRBJ2-1 | TRBV7-3 | TGTGCCAGCAGCTTCTCCGGGGCCTACAATGAGCAGTTCTTC | CASSFSGAYNEQFF
NA | NA | TRBJ1-1 | TRBV20-1 | TGCAGTGCTAGTAGGGGGACTGAAGCTTTCTTT | CSASRGTEAFF
NA | NA | TRBJ2-3 | TRBV12-3/TRBV12-4 | TGTGCCAGCAGTTTTAGTAGCGGCACAGATACGCAGTATTTT | CASSFSSGTDTQYF
TRBD1 | many | TRBJ2-6 | TRBV5-1 | TGCGCCAGCAGGGACGAGACAGGGGGCGCGGGGGCCAACGTCCTGACTTTC | CASRDETGGAGANVLTF
TRBD2 | NA | TRBJ2-5 | TRBV6-6 | TGTGCCAGCAGTTACTCCGGGGGAGGGAAGACCCAGTACTTC | CASSYSGGGKTQYF
NA | many | TRBJ1-5 | TRBV28 | TGTGCCAGCAGGGGCCCGGGGTATCAGCCCCAGCATTTT | CASRGPGYQPQHF
NA | NA | TRBJ2-7 | TRBV7-6 | TGTGCCAGCAGCGTGGACAGTTATCAGAACGAGCAGTACTTC | CASSVDSYQNEQYF
TRBD2 | NA | TRBJ2-1 | TRBV7-6 | TGTGCTAGCAGCCCCGGACTAGCGGGCTCCTACAATGAGCAGTTCTTC | CASSPGLAGSYNEQFF
TRBD2 | NA | TRBJ2-1 | TRBV6-2/TRBV6-3 | TGTGCCAGCAGTTACTCGCCGGGAGGGGCGTATGAGCAGTTCTTC | CASSYSPGGAYEQFF
NA | NA | TRBJ2-3 | TRBV6-1 | TGTGCCAGACTAGCCCCCACAGATACGCAGTATTTT | CARLAPTDTQYF
NA | NA | TRBJ2-1 | TRBV7-2 | TGTGCCAGCAGCCCTGACCCCTATAATTCACCCCTCCACTTC | CASSPDPYNSPLHF
TRBD2 | many | TRBJ2-1 | TRBV18 | TGTGCCAGCTCACCACCGGCGGGAGATGAGCAGTTCTTC | CASSPPAGDEQFF
TRBD1 | many | TRBJ1-3 | TRBV11-2 | TGTGCCAGCAGCTCGTCCGGGACAGCACTCTCTGGAAACACCATATATTTT | CASSSSGTALSGNTIYF
NA | once | TRBJ2-6 | TRBV12-3/TRBV12-4 | TGTGCCAGCAGCCACTCTGGGGCCAACGTCCTGACTTTC | CASSHSGANVLTF
NA | medium-sized | TRBJ2-6 | TRBV28 | TGTGCCAGCAGTTCATATCTAGACCACTCTGGGGCCAACGTCCTGACTTTC | CASSSYLDHSGANVLTF